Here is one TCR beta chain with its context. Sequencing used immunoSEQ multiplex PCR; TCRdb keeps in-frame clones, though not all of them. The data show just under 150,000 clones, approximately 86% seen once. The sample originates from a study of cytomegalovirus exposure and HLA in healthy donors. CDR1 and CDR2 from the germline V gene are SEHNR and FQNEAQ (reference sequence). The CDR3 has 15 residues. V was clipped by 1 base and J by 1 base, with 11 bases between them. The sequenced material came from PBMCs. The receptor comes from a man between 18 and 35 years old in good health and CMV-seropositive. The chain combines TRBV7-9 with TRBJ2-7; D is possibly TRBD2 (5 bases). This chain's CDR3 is CASSLGQSGSYEQYF. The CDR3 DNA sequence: TGTGCCAGCAGCTTAGGGCAGAGCGGTTCCTACGAGCAGTACTTC.